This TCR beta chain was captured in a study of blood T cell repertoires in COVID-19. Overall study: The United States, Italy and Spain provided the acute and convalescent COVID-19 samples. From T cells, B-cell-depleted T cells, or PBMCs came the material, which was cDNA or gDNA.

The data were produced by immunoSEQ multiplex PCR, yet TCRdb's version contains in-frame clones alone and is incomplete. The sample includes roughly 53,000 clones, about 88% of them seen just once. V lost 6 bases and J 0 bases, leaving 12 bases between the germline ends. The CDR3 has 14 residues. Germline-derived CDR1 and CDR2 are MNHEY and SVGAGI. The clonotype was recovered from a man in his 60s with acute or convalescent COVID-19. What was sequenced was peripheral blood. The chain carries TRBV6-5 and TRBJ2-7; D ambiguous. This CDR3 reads CASSEAPSSYEQYF. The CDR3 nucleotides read TGTGCCAGCAGCGAGGCGCCGAGCTCCTACGAGCAGTACTTC.